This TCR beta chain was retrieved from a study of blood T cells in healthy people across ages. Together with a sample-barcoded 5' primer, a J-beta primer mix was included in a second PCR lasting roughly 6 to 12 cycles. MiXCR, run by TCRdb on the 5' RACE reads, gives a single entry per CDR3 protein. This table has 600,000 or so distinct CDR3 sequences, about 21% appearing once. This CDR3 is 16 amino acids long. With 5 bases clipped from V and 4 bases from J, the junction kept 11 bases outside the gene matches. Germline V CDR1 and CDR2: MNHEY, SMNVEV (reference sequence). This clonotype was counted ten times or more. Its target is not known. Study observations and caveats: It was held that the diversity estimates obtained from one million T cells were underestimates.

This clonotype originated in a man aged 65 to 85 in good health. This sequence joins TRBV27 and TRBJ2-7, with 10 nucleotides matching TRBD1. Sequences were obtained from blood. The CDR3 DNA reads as TGTGCCAGCAGTCCTCGGGGACCGGGACAGGGGTACGAGCAGTACTTC. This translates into CASSPRGPGQGYEQYF.